These 4 T cell receptor beta chains came from one sample sequenced in a study of regulatory T cells in long-lasting Graves disease. To make TCR beta libraries, researchers used iRepertoire HTBI primers and Arm-PCR of CDR3 regions. One entry per CDR3 protein, called by TCRdb with MiXCR from the multiplex PCR reads. The sample has about 450,000 distinct CDR3 sequences; around 20% are singletons. Sample time point: persistent/refractory GD, antithyroid drugs over 5 years with positive TRAb. RNA extracted from PBMCs served as the sequencing template. This sample comprised peripheral blood mononuclear cells (PBMCs), obtained when the disease was refractory, from a patient treated with antithyroid drugs. The origin of the receptors is a female donor with Graves disease.

Note on this clonotype: Germline is not matched at one junction end, which may reflect a read error. This chain links TRBV5-1 with TRBJ2-3; TRBD1 might be the D (5 bases). The CDR3 runs 14 residues. Germline V lookup: CDR1 SGHRS, CDR2 YFSETQ. CDR3 nucleotides: TGCGCCAGCAGCTTGGAGTCGGACACAAATACGCAGTATTTT. This codes for CASSLESDTNTQYF.

This clonotype turned up a few times. The V call is TRBV20-1, the J call TRBJ2-7; D is ambiguous. The length of the CDR3 is 12 residues. Germline V gives CDR1 DFQATT, CDR2 SNEGSKA (reference sequence). CDR3 protein: CSPASNGYEQYF. The CDR3 coding sequence is TGCAGCCCTGCTAGTAACGGCTACGAGCAGTACTTC.

There are many counts of this clonotype. The genes are TRBV6-1 and TRBJ2-7; D uncertain. The V end was cut by 6 bases, the J end by 0 bases, with 12 bases between. CDR3 length: 14 residues. The germline CDR1 and CDR2 sequences are MNHNS and SASEGT. CDR3 sequence (DNA): TGTGCCAGCAGCCGTGGGGTCTACTCCTACGAGCAGTACTTC. Its protein product is CASSRGVYSYEQYF.

A single count supports this clonotype. This chain links TRBV19 with TRBJ2-5; unclear D gene. CDR3 length: 13 residues. V gave up 3 bases and J gave up 5 bases, with 10 bases separating them. CDR1 LNHDA and CDR2 SQIVND come from the germline V gene (reference sequence). CDR3: CASSISMLETQYF. The CDR3 DNA reads as TGTGCCAGTAGTATTTCCATGTTGGAGACCCAGTACTTC.